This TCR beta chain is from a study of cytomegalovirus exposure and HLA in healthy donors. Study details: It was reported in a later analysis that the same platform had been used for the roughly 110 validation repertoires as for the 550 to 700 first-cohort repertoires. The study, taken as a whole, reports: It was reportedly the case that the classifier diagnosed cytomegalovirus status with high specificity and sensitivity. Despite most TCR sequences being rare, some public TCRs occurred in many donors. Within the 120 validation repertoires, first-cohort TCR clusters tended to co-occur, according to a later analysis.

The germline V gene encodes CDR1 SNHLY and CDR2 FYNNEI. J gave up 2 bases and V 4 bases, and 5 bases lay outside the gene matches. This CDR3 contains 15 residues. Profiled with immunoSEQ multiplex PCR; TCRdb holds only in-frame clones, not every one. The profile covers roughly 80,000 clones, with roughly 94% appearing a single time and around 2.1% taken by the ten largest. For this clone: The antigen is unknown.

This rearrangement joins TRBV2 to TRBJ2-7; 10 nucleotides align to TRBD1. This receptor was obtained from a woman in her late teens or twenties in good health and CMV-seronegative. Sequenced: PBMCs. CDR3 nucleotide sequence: TGTGCCAGCAGTGCACGGGACAGGGGAACCTACGAGCAGTACTTC. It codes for CASSARDRGTYEQYF. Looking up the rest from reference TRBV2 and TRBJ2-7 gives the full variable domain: EPEVTQTPSHQVTQMGQEVILRCVPISNHLYFYWYRQILGQKVEFLVSFYNNEISEKSEIFDDQFSVERPDGSNFTLKIRSTKLEDSAMYFCASSARDRGTYEQYFGPGTRLTVT.